This T cell receptor (beta chain) is drawn from a study of cytomegalovirus exposure and HLA in healthy donors. Study observations and caveats: Most of the TCR beta V segments (in an earlier analysis) were productive either about 87% or about 30% of the time.

For this clone: What it recognizes is unknown.

Donors likely had unrecorded immune exposures despite being nominally healthy when sampled. This CDR3 has 15 amino acids. V gave up 6 bases and J gave up 5 bases; unmatched junction bases: 12. CDR1 MDHEN and CDR2 SYDVKM come from the germline V gene. With 60 Vbeta and 13 Jbeta primers, the PCR was carried out. Method: immunoSEQ multiplex PCR; TCRdb's copy keeps in-frame clones and lacks some. The profile shows roughly 190,000 clones, 75% to 85% of them singletons. The sample comprised PBMCs. The clonotype was recovered from a woman between 45 and 60 years old in good health and CMV-seronegative. This chain connects TRBV28 to TRBJ2-7, with 8 bases identical to TRBD1. The CDR3 sequence is CASSLDRGKFHEQYF. The CDR3 DNA reads as TGTGCCAGCAGCTTAGACAGGGGAAAATTCCACGAGCAGTACTTC. Based on the CDR3 plus reference TRBV28 and TRBJ2-7, the full variable domain is DVKVTQSSRYLVKRTGEKVFLECVQDMDHENMFWYRQDPGLGLRLIYFSYDVKMKEKGDIPEGYSVSREKKERFSLILESASTNQTSMYLCASSLDRGKFHEQYFGPGTRLTVT.